This entry lists 31 T cell receptor beta chains sequenced from one sample in a study of blood T cell repertoires in COVID-19. Here immunoSEQ multiplex PCR was the method, and the copy in TCRdb shows in-frame clones only, minus some. The sample lists about 130,000 clones, around 83% occurring once. The sample comprised peripheral blood. The receptors here all came from a woman aged 80 or over with acute or convalescent COVID-19.

The V and J genes are TRBV5-1 and TRBJ1-1; perhaps TRBD1 as D (5 bases). The CDR3 runs to 14 residues. Per germline, CDR1 SGHRS and CDR2 YFSETQ. The germline V and J ends were trimmed by 2 bases and 2 bases, with 10 bases remaining between them. Written as DNA, the CDR3 is TGCGCCAGCAGCTTTTCGGGGGTAAACACTGAAGCTTTCTTT. Its protein is CASSFSGVNTEAFF.

The V call is TRBV21-1, the J call TRBJ1-1. TRBV21-1 is tagged as a pseudogene. The CDR3 consists of 15 residues. DNA of the CDR3: TGTGCCAGCAGCACCAACGGGGGGATGAACACTGAAGCTTTCTTT. Its translation: CASSTNGGMNTEAFF.

V gene TRBV5-1 combines with J gene TRBJ2-5; D is possibly TRBD1 (6 bases). The germline gives CDR1 SGHRS, CDR2 YFSETQ. The CDR3 has 15 amino acids. V lost 1 base, J lost 0 bases, and 10 bases lay in between. The CDR3 spells CASSLTGTYQETQYF. CDR3 bases: TGCGCCAGCAGCTTGACCGGGACATACCAAGAGACCCAGTACTTC.

This clone was detected only once. The CDR3 DNA follows: TGTGCCAGCAGCCTAGAGGGGGTCTCTAACTATGGCTACACCTTC. Amino acids: CASSLEGVSNYGYTF. The chain combines TRBV5-5 with TRBJ1-2, with D perhaps TRBD1 (6 bases). Germline V gene data show CDR1 as SGHKS and CDR2 as YYEKEE (reference sequence). Trimming removed 4 bases from V and 0 bases from J, with 13 bases in between. The CDR3 loop spans 15 amino acids.

The chain combines TRBV5-5 with TRBJ1-1, with TRBD1 identical over 7 bases. Per the germline V gene, CDR1 is SGHKS and CDR2 is YYEKEE (reference sequence). Trimming at V came to 4 bases and at J to 10 bases, leaving 16 bases not matched to a gene. The CDR3 loop spans 15 amino acids. CDR3: CASSPSDRAGRGAFF. DNA for the CDR3: TGTGCCAGCAGCCCTAGCGACAGGGCGGGCAGGGGAGCTTTCTTT.

About this clone: Different DNA sequences within this sample yield the same CDR3. The chain carries TRBV7-2 and TRBJ2-7, with D perhaps matching TRBD1 (6 bases). From germline, CDR1 is SGHTA and CDR2 FQGNSA. The CDR3 has 13 amino acids. Trimming cost V 1 base and J 3 bases, with 7 bases left between them. For the CDR3, the DNA is TGTGCCAGCAGCTTAGGAGGGGGCTACGAGCAGTACTTC. Translation gives CASSLGGGYEQYF.

CDR3 bases: TGTGCCAGCAGTCCTATTCCCCCCGACAGGGGGCGATATGGCTACACCTTC. As protein: CASSPIPPDRGRYGYTF. The rearrangement uses TRBV27 and TRBJ1-2; 10 nucleotides match TRBD1. CDR1 is MNHEY and CDR2 is SMNVEV in the germline V gene (reference sequence). This CDR3 region has 17 residues. Germline trimming cut 5 bases from V and 5 bases from J; bases unmatched to any gene: 14.

V and J are TRBV6-5 and TRBJ2-7; TRBD2 might be the D (6 bases). The CDR3 runs to 14 residues. CDR1 is MNHEY and CDR2 is SVGAGI in the germline V gene. The ends were cut back, 5 bases at V and 4 bases at J, with 15 bases in the middle. The CDR3 sequence is CASSREWVTYEQYF. The DNA of the CDR3 is TGTGCCAGCAGTCGGGAGTGGGTTACTTACGAGCAGTACTTC.

The CDR3 spells CASSQDGGVRAFF. CDR3 DNA sequence: TGTGCCAGCAGCCAAGATGGGGGCGTTAGGGCTTTCTTT. The J gene is TRBJ1-1, the V gene TRBV3-1 (or the pseudogene TRBV3-2), with D possibly TRBD1 on 6 matching bases. Germline V CDR1 and CDR2: LGHDT, YNNKEL (reference sequence). This CDR3 region has 13 residues. Trimming removed 0 bases at V and 11 bases at J, with 13 bases between.

The rearrangement joins TRBV5-6 to TRBJ2-7; D call uncertain. This CDR3 comprises 14 residues. Trimming took off 5 bases at V and 1 base at J, with 13 bases between the two ends. CDR1 SGHDT and CDR2 YYEEEE come from the germline V gene. For the CDR3, the DNA is TGTGCCAGCAGGAAAGGAGTGAATTCCTACGAGCAGTACTTC. This gives the protein CASRKGVNSYEQYF.

The chain recombines TRBV4-2 with TRBJ2-3; tentatively, D is TRBD2 (5 bases). The CDR3 is made up of 14 amino acids. The V end was cut by 1 base, the J end by 2 bases, with 7 bases between. Germline V lookup: CDR1 LGHNA, CDR2 YNFKEQ. The DNA for the CDR3 is TGTGCCAGCAGCCAAGGGGGAGTCACAGATACGCAGTATTTT. It codes for CASSQGGVTDTQYF.

V and J are TRBV7-9 and TRBJ2-7; TRBD1 aligns across 7 bases. CDR3 length: 14 residues. The ends lost 4 bases at V and 2 bases at J; junction bases unmatched: 5. Germline V lookup: CDR1 SEHNR, CDR2 FQNEAQ (reference sequence). The CDR3 DNA sequence: TGTGCCAGCAGCTCCTCGGGACAGACCTACGAGCAGTACTTC. As protein: CASSSSGQTYEQYF.

The genes are TRBV9 and TRBJ1-1; D is possibly TRBD1 (5 bases). Trimming took 3 bases from V and 1 from J, leaving 16 bases between them. CDR3 size: 16 residues. Per germline, CDR1 SGDLS and CDR2 YYNGEE. Here the CDR3 DNA reads TGTGCCAGCAGCGCGACCGACAGCCCCAGGAACACTGAAGCTTTCTTT. It specifies CASSATDSPRNTEAFF.

This chain joins TRBV27 and TRBJ2-6, with D hard to call. Trimming took off 6 bases at V and 2 bases at J, with 2 bases between the two ends. CDR1 and CDR2 (germline): MNHEY, SMNVEV (reference sequence). The CDR3 is 12 residues long. Here the CDR3 reads CASSTGANVLTF. CDR3 DNA sequence: TGTGCCAGCAGCACTGGGGCCAACGTCCTGACTTTC.

The chain is built from TRBV5-1 and TRBJ2-3; D possibly corresponds to TRBD2 (7 bases). This CDR3 has 16 residues. Deletions cut 3 bases from V and 4 bases from J, with 18 bases between. Per germline, CDR1 SGHRS and CDR2 YFSETQ. In nucleotides, the CDR3 is TGCGCCAGCAGCTCCGGACAGCGGGACCGAGCAGATACGCAGTATTTT. Protein sequence: CASSSGQRDRADTQYF.

The rearrangement joins TRBV19 to TRBJ1-4; 8 nucleotides align to TRBD1. The CDR3 loop spans 13 amino acids. Germline V CDR1 and CDR2: LNHDA, SQIVND (reference sequence). V shed 6 bases and J 7 bases; nucleotides not matched to a gene: 4. The CDR3, as DNA: TGTGCCAGTAGCGGGACAGGCGGTGAAAAACTGTTTTTT. Protein product: CASSGTGGEKLFF.

The chain recombines TRBV5-1 with TRBJ2-7; D remains unclear. The CDR3 sequence is 14 residues long. The V and J ends lost 4 bases and 0 bases respectively, with 11 bases between them. Germline V CDR1 and CDR2: SGHRS, YFSETQ. The CDR3 loop is CASSRVTSSYEQYF. The CDR3 nucleotides are TGCGCCAGCAGCCGTGTAACGAGCTCCTACGAGCAGTACTTC.

The J gene is TRBJ1-1, the V gene TRBV6-5; tentatively, D is TRBD1 (6 bases). The CDR3 consists of 15 residues. In germline, CDR1 is MNHEY, CDR2 SVGAGI. Trimming took off 4 bases at V and 3 bases at J, with 15 bases between the two ends. The CDR3 DNA sequence: TGTGCCAGCAGTTTTACCAGGGGTTTGGACACTGAAGCTTTCTTT. The encoded protein is CASSFTRGLDTEAFF.

CDR3 nucleotide sequence: TGTGCCAGCAGCCCCCAGGGGGCCCCAGATACGCAGTATTTT. Translation: CASSPQGAPDTQYF. V usage is TRBV6-4 and J usage is TRBJ2-3; 8 nucleotides line up with TRBD1. Germline V gives CDR1 MRHNA, CDR2 SNTAGT. The CDR3 is made up of 14 amino acids. The V gene end was trimmed by 6 bases and the J gene end by 4 bases; junction bases not matched to a gene: 6.

This chain's CDR3 is CASKTGINEKLFF. CDR3 bases: TGTGCCAGCAAAACAGGCATAAATGAAAAACTGTTTTTT. The rearrangement links TRBV2 to TRBJ1-4; possible D gene TRBD1, 5 bases. This CDR3 has 13 residues. Trimming shortened V by 7 bases and J by 5 bases, and 11 bases separated the two germline ends. From germline, CDR1 is SNHLY and CDR2 FYNNEI.

The table lists this clone with a few counts. The chain has TRBV6-5 and TRBJ1-2, with 9 bases fitting TRBD1. J gave up 5 bases and V 6 bases, and 4 bases lay outside the gene matches. CDR3 length: 13 residues. The germline V gene has CDR1 MNHEY and CDR2 SVGAGI. Here the CDR3 reads CASSWDREYGYTF. CDR3 in DNA: TGTGCCAGCAGCTGGGACAGGGAATATGGCTACACCTTC.

The genes are TRBV18 and TRBJ2-7, with 7 nucleotides matching TRBD1. The germline V gene encodes CDR1 KGHSH and CDR2 LQKENI. The CDR3 length is 17 residues. V lost 6 bases, J lost 2 bases, and 16 bases stayed unmatched. In nucleotides, the CDR3 is TGTGCCAGCTCCCTCTATCTTCGGACAGGAACAACCTACGAGCAGTACTTC. Protein product: CASSLYLRTGTTYEQYF. Variable domain in full (rest from reference TRBV18 and TRBJ2-7): NAGVMQNPRHLVRRRGQEARLRCSPMKGHSHVYWYRQLPEEGLKFMVYLQKENIIDESGMPKERFSAEFPKEGPSILRIQQVVRGDSAAYFCASSLYLRTGTTYEQYFGPGTRLTVT.

On this clone itself: The final CDR3 position lacks the conserved phenylalanine or tryptophan, pointing to a likely read error. It is unclear where the CDR3 begins or ends on the DNA, so no DNA is shown, and the CDR3 is as TCRdb lists it. The chain combines TRBV2 with TRBJ1-1; whether TRBD1, the table's D call, matches the DNA was not checked. Germline assignment: CDR1 SNHLY and CDR2 FYNNEI. The CDR3 is 13 residues long, ends included. This CDR3 reads CASSLQGALRLLY.

This chain connects TRBV3-1 (or the pseudogene TRBV3-2) to TRBJ1-1, with TRBD1 matching over 10 bases. The V and J ends lost 5 bases and 2 bases, in that order; junction bases with no gene match: 5. CDR3 length: 15 amino acids. Germline V gene data show CDR1 as LGHDT and CDR2 as YNNKEL (reference sequence). The CDR3 DNA reads as TGTGCCAGCAGCTCACCGACAGGGGGCAACACTGAAGCTTTCTTT. Translating gives CASSSPTGGNTEAFF.

The chain has TRBV11-2 and TRBJ1-6, with D perhaps matching TRBD1 (5 bases). Trimming pared 0 bases from V and 8 bases from J, leaving 5 bases between. Per the germline V gene, CDR1 is SGHAT and CDR2 is FQNNGV. The CDR3 runs to 13 residues. The CDR3 reads CASSLDRDSPLHF. CDR3 nucleotide sequence: TGTGCCAGCAGCTTAGACAGGGATTCACCCCTCCACTTT.

This clone was picked up one time. The chain has TRBV6-4 and TRBJ1-1; 9 nucleotides align to TRBD1. This CDR3 comprises 13 residues. CDR1 is MRHNA, CDR2 SNTAGT, per germline. Trimming took 4 bases from V and 6 from J; bases not matched to a gene: 3. The CDR3 region is CASSADRGSEAFF. The CDR3 region has the DNA TGTGCCAGCAGTGCGGACAGGGGTTCTGAAGCTTTCTTT.

The chain joins TRBV6-6 to TRBJ1-1; D not certain. Trimming stripped 2 bases from V and 10 bases from J, with 14 bases between. The CDR3 consists of 13 residues. Germline V gives CDR1 MNHNY, CDR2 SVGAGI (reference sequence). CDR3 residues: CASSYVILGGAFF. The CDR3 DNA sequence: TGTGCCAGCAGTTACGTCATACTCGGTGGAGCTTTCTTT.

The J gene is TRBJ2-1, the V gene TRBV18; D might be TRBD1 (5 bases). This CDR3 contains 14 residues. Germline assignment: CDR1 KGHSH and CDR2 LQKENI. V dropped 2 bases and J dropped 3 bases, with 8 bases sitting between them. CDR3 DNA: TGTGCCAGCTCACCATACCAGGGCTACAATGAGCAGTTCTTC. As protein: CASSPYQGYNEQFF.

The V and J genes are TRBV4-2 and TRBJ1-2, with TRBD1 matching 8 bases. The length of the CDR3 is 14 residues. Unmatched junction bases numbered 10, after V lost 3 bases and J lost 10 bases. Germline V gene lookup returns CDR1 LGHNA and CDR2 YNFKEQ. DNA for the CDR3: TGTGCCAGCAGCCAGTCAGGGGGCGTCCATGACTACACCTTC. This encodes CASSQSGGVHDYTF.

The chain employs TRBV6-2 or TRBV6-3 and TRBJ1-1; 9 bases map to TRBD1. Germline values: CDR1 MNHEY, CDR2 SVGEGT. The CDR3 is 15 residues long. Trimming removed 5 bases from V and 1 base from J; junction bases left unmatched: 5. For the CDR3, the DNA is TGTGCCAGCAGTAGAGCGGACAGGGGGAACACTGAAGCTTTCTTT. This encodes CASSRADRGNTEAFF.

The chain employs TRBV5-1 and TRBJ1-1; unclear D gene. The CDR3 has 13 amino acids. CDR1 and CDR2 from the germline V gene are SGHRS and YFSETQ. Trimming removed 5 bases at V and 1 base at J, with 9 bases between. As DNA, the CDR3 is TGCGCCAGCAGAATTGGAGGGAACACTGAAGCTTTCTTT. Amino acids: CASRIGGNTEAFF. The full variable domain, its missing parts supplied by reference TRBV5-1 and TRBJ1-1, is KAGVTQTPRYLIKTRGQQVTLSCSPISGHRSVSWYQQTPGQGLQFLFEYFSETQRNKGNFPGRFSGRQFSNSRSEMNVSTLELGDSALYLCASRIGGNTEAFFGQGTRLTVV.